This T cell receptor beta chain is drawn from a study of shared clonotypes between healthy human individuals. Study findings and constraints: It was observed that approximately 5% of naive CD4 clonotypes were shared across a handful of donors. Among donors, clonotype sharing was expected to be affected by sequencing depth.

The assay was immunoSEQ multiplex PCR, and TCRdb's table has in-frame clones only and misses some. The sample has roughly 2.2 million clones; roughly 93% are singletons. Memory CD4+ cells were the fraction left after CD45RA+ naive selection. V was pared by 6 bases and J by 4 bases, with 11 bases between. In germline, CDR1 is SGHAT, CDR2 FQNNGV. The CDR3 has 13 amino acids. About this clone itself: Its specificity is unknown.

The chain is built from TRBV11-2 and TRBJ2-3; D is unresolved. Sequenced: naive CD4+ T cells from PBMCs. Subset reported: CD45RA+ positively selected. The clonotype originates from a man aged 18 to 30 in good health. Some clones in this sample may be carry-over from other donors' samples. CDR3 protein: CASRYRLPDTQYF. CDR3 sequence (DNA): TGTGCCAGCAGGTACCGGCTCCCAGATACGCAGTATTTT.